This T cell receptor beta chain stems from a study of T-cell reconstitution after alpha-beta-depleted transplantation in children. J was trimmed by 5 bases and V by 4 bases; bases with no gene match: 5. The V gene's germline CDR1 is LNHNV and CDR2 YYDKDF (reference sequence). The CDR3 extends over 14 amino acids. Notes on the study in general: One year post-transplant, T-cell counts and diversity were largely derived from T cells produced anew.

Comment on this clonotype: Its antigen is not known.

TCRbeta library construction was performed incorporating unique molecular identifiers. TCRdb itself ran the PCR reads through MiXCR, one entry per CDR3 protein. The table shows about 290,000 distinct CDR3 sequences, with 7.5% to 9% occurring only once. V and J are TRBV15 and TRBJ1-5, with 7 bases fitting TRBD1. The origin of this receptor is a female patient aged 2 to 10 who had a stem cell transplant for Fanconi anemia, so the T cells may come from the graft donor. Sample: peripheral blood, taken 360 days after TCRalphabeta/CD19-depleted stem cell transplant. CDR3 coding DNA: TGTGCCACCAGCAAAGGGGGCTGGTATCAGCCCCAGCATTTT. This encodes CATSKGGWYQPQHF.